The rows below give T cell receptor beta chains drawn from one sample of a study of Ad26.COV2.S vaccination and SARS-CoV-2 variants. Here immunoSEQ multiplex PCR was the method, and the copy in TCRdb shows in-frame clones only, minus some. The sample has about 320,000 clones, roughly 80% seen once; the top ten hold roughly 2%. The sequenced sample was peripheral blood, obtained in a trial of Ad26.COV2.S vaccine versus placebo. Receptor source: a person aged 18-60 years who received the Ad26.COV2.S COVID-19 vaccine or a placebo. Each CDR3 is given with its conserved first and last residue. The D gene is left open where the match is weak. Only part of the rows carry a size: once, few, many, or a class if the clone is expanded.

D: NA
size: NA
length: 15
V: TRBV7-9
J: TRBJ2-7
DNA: TGTGCCAGCAGTCAACCGACTTGGGTACTCGACGAGCAGTACTTC
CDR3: CASSQPTWVLDEQYF

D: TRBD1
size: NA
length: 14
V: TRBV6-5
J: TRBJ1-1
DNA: TGTGCCAGCAGTTCTACAGGGGGCAGGACTGAAGCTTTCTTT
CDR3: CASSSTGGRTEAFF

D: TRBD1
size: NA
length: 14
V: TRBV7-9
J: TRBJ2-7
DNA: TGTGCCAGCAGCCCCCGGGACAGGTTGTACGAGCAGTACTTC
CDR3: CASSPRDRLYEQYF

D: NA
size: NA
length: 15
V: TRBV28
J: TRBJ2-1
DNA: TGTGCCAGCAGACCCAACAGGGGAGGGACGGGTGAGCAGTTCTTC
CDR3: CASRPNRGGTGEQFF

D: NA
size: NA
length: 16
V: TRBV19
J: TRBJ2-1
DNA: TGTGCCAGTAGTATAAGGGTCTCCTCAGGGTACAATGAGCAGTTCTTC
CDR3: CASSIRVSSGYNEQFF

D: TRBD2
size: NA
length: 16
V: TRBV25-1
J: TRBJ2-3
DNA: TGTGCCAGCAGTGGGACTAGCGGGGGACTCACAGATACGCAGTATTTT
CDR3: CASSGTSGGLTDTQYF

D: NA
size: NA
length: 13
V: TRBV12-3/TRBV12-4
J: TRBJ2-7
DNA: TGTGCCAGCAGTGGGTGGAGTCCCTACGAGCAGTACTTC
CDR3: CASSGWSPYEQYF

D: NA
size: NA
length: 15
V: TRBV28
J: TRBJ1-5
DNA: TGTGCCAGCAGTTTATGGGGGACGGACAATCAGCCCCAGCATTTT
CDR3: CASSLWGTDNQPQHF

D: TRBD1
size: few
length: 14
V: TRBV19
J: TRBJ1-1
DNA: TGTGCCACCGGCGGGAGGGGGCAGTGGACTGAAGCTTTCTTT
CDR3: CATGGRGQWTEAFF

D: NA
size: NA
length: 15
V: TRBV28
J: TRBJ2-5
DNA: TGTGCCAGCAGTTTATTCGGTGGGGGCCAAGAGACCCAGTACTTC
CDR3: CASSLFGGGQETQYF

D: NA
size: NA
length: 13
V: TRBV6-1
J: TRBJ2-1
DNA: TGTGCCAGCAGTGAATCCCGATACAATGAGCAGTTCTTC
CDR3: CASSESRYNEQFF

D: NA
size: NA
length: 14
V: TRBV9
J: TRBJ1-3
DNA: TGTGCCAGCAGCGTTCAAGGCGGGGGAAACACCATATATTTT
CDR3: CASSVQGGGNTIYF

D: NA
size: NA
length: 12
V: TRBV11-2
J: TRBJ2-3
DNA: TGTGCCAGCAGCCCATCAAGGGATACGCAGTATTTT
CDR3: CASSPSRDTQYF

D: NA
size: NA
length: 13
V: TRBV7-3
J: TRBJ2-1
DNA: TGTGCCAGCAGCTCACCGGGGGTCAGTGAGCAGTTCTTC
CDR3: CASSSPGVSEQFF

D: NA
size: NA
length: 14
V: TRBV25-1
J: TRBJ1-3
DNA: TGTGCCAGCAGTGCATCGACAGGCGGAAACACCATATATTTT
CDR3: CASSASTGGNTIYF

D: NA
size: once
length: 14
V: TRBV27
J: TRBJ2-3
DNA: TGTGCCAGCAGTCCGATGCTTACTTACGATACGCAGTATTTT
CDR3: CASSPMLTYDTQYF